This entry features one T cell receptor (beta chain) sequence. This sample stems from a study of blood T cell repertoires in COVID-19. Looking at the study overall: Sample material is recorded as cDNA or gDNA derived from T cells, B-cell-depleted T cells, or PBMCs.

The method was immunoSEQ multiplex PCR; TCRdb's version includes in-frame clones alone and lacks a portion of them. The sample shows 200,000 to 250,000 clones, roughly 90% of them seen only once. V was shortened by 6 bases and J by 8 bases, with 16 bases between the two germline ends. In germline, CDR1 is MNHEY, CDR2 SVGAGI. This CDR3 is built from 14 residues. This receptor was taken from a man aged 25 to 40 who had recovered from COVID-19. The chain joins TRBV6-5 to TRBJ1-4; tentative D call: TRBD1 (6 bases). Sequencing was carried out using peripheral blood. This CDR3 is CASSFRGEEEKLFF. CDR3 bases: TGTGCCAGCAGCTTCAGGGGAGAAGAAGAAAAACTGTTTTTT.